This note documents a single TCR beta chain sequence. Its antigen remains unknown. TCR alpha and TCR beta cDNA libraries carrying sample barcodes and UMIs were produced by 5'RACE using constant-segment primers. TCRdb fed the 5' RACE reads into MiXCR, producing one record per CDR3 protein. The data contain about 350,000 distinct CDR3 sequences, 12% to 15% of them singletons. The germline CDR1 and CDR2 sequences are DFQATT and SNEGSKA (reference sequence). This CDR3 contains 12 residues. The entry originates in a study of T-cell memory formation after mild COVID-19. General observations from the study: Contracting CD4+ clones sat mainly in CM and EM; CD8+ in EMRA.

Sequencing was done on a sample of PBMCs or a T cell subset sorted from them (not recorded which). The TCR comes from a man aged 18 to 35 who had mild COVID-19 (a few samples of this study predate the infection). Cell type and time point are not known. V usage is TRBV20-1 and J usage is TRBJ2-5; 10 positions match TRBD2. The CDR3 loop is CSQGTSAETQYF. DNA of the CDR3: TGCAGCCAGGGGACTAGCGCGGAGACCCAGTACTTC.